This is a list of T cell receptor beta chains from one sample in a study of T-cell reconstitution after alpha-beta-depleted transplantation in children. TCRdb re-derived calls from the PCR reads in MiXCR, one entry per CDR3 protein. The sample carries about 130,000 distinct CDR3 sequences, 9.5% to 10% recorded once. Here the sequenced sample was PBMCs, mostly from graft donor cells, taken 180 days after TCRalphabeta/CD19-depleted stem cell transplant. These receptors all come from a girl under three years old who had a stem cell transplant for combined immunodeficiency, so the T cells may come from the graft donor. CDR3s include the opening cysteine and the closing phenylalanine or tryptophan. A D gene is named only where the DNA matches it firmly. Some rows mark clone size as missing; the rest say once, few, many or name a class of expanded clone.

j_gene	abundance	d_gene	v_gene	CDR3nt	CDR3aa
TRBJ2-3	many	NA	TRBV20-1	TGCAGTGCTAGAGCTGGGGCCGGAGCAGATACGCAGTATTTT	CSARAGAGADTQYF
TRBJ2-7	NA	NA	TRBV7-2	TGTGCCAGCAGCTGGACAGTCAGCTCCTACGAGCAGTACTTC	CASSWTVSSYEQYF
TRBJ2-6	many	NA	TRBV28	TGTGCCAGCAGCAGGACCTCTGGGGCCAACGTCCTGACTTTC	CASSRTSGANVLTF
TRBJ2-1	many	NA	TRBV11-3	TGTGCCAGCAGCTTAGGAACTTCCTCCTACAATGAGCAGTTCTTC	CASSLGTSSYNEQFF
TRBJ2-5	few	NA	TRBV12-3/TRBV12-4	TGTGCCAGCAGTCCACGACAGGAAGAGACCCAGTACTTC	CASSPRQEETQYF
TRBJ1-2	few	NA	TRBV4-1	TGCGCCAGCAGCCAGGGTTCAGGAGGATTTAACTATGGCTACACCTTC	CASSQGSGGFNYGYTF
TRBJ2-3	NA	TRBD1	TRBV7-7	TGTGCCAGCAGCCCAGGGGGAATCAGCACAGATACGCAGTATTTT	CASSPGGISTDTQYF
TRBJ2-5	few	NA	TRBV5-1	TGCGCCAGCAGCTTGGAGGTTGGGAGGGAGACCCAGTACTTC	CASSLEVGRETQYF
TRBJ2-7	few	NA	TRBV12-3/TRBV12-4	TGTGCCAGCAGTTTTGCACTTTCCTACGAGCAGTACTTC	CASSFALSYEQYF
TRBJ2-2	few	TRBD1	TRBV27	TGTGCCAGCAGGACAGGGCTGACCGGGGAGCTGTTTTTT	CASRTGLTGELFF
TRBJ2-2	few	NA	TRBV29-1	TGCAGCGTTGCCCGCTCTTCGGGGCCGGACACCGGGGAGCTGTTTTTT	CSVARSSGPDTGELFF
TRBJ1-4	many	NA	TRBV29-1	TGCAGCGTCGGCGTTGCAACTAATGAAAAACTGTTTTTT	CSVGVATNEKLFF
TRBJ2-3	NA	TRBD2	TRBV9	TGTGCCAGCAGCGTAGAGATTAGCGGGAGACGCGATACGCAGTATTTT	CASSVEISGRRDTQYF
TRBJ2-5	few	TRBD2	TRBV29-1	TGCAGCGTTCGGTCGGGGGGGAAGGGAGAGACCCAGTACTTC	CSVRSGGKGETQYF
TRBJ1-4	many	NA	TRBV10-3	TGTGCCATCAGCGCAGACTACGAAGAAAAACTGTTTTTT	CAISADYEEKLFF
TRBJ2-7	NA	NA	TRBV18	TGTGCCAGCTCACCGCGAGGAAGGGGTCGGGTCGAGCAGTACTTC	CASSPRGRGRVEQYF
TRBJ2-5	NA	NA	TRBV15	TGTGCCACCAGCAGAGAGTTGGAAACCCAGTACTTC	CATSRELETQYF
TRBJ2-1	few	TRBD2	TRBV4-3	TGCGCCAGCAGCCCCTGGAGGCTAGCGGGAGGAAATGAGCAGTTCTTC	CASSPWRLAGGNEQFF
TRBJ2-7	few	NA	TRBV9	TGTGCCAGCAGCGTAGTACCGGACTACGAGCAGTACTTC	CASSVVPDYEQYF
TRBJ1-2	many	NA	TRBV28	TGTGCCAGCAGTTCTCCGCGGAGAGCTAACTATGGCTACACCTTC	CASSSPRRANYGYTF
TRBJ1-1	NA	TRBD1	TRBV20-1	TGCAGTGCTAGAGAGACGACAGGGGGCCTTTATGAAGCTTTCTTT	CSARETTGGLYEAFF
TRBJ1-3	few	NA	TRBV18	TGTGCCAGCTCACCACTTTTTGGCTCTGGAAACACCATATATTTT	CASSPLFGSGNTIYF
TRBJ2-5	many	NA	TRBV7-6	TGTGCCAGCAGCGCGGATAGAGAGACCCAGTACTTC	CASSADRETQYF
TRBJ2-6	many	NA	TRBV10-3	TGTGCCATCAGAGCGGACCGCTCTGGGGCCAACGTCCTGACTTTC	CAIRADRSGANVLTF
TRBJ2-1	NA	NA	TRBV12-3/TRBV12-4	TGTGCCAGCAGTTTGCCGTACAACAATGAGCAGTTCTTC	CASSLPYNNEQFF
TRBJ2-3	few	TRBD2	TRBV7-2	TGTGCCAGCACCCGGGGGGGCCGGGCAGATACGCAGTATTTT	CASTRGGRADTQYF
TRBJ2-7	many	TRBD1	TRBV4-3	TGCGCCAGCAGCCAACAAACAGGGGACGGAGACGAGCAGTACTTC	CASSQQTGDGDEQYF
TRBJ2-1	NA	TRBD1	TRBV27	TGTGCCAGCAGCCCCCTGGGGACAGGGAACAATGAGCAGTTCTTC	CASSPLGTGNNEQFF
TRBJ1-1	NA	TRBD1	TRBV5-1	TGCGCCAGCAGCTTGATAGGGGACAGAACTGAAGCTTTCTTT	CASSLIGDRTEAFF
TRBJ2-3	few	TRBD1	TRBV5-1	TGCGCCAGCAGCTTCCGGGACAGCAGCACAGATACGCAGTATTTT	CASSFRDSSTDTQYF
TRBJ2-2	few	NA	TRBV12-3/TRBV12-4	TGTGCCAGCAGCACGGAAAGGGAGGAGAGCACCGGGGAGCTGTTTTTT	CASSTEREESTGELFF
TRBJ2-1	few	NA	TRBV11-1	TGTGCCTTACAAGGGAGGGGGGAGCAGTTCTTC	CALQGRGEQFF
TRBJ2-3	NA	NA	TRBV10-3	TGTGCCATCAGTGGGGGGGTTGAGGGCACAGATACGCAGTATTTT	CAISGGVEGTDTQYF
TRBJ2-7	NA	TRBD1	TRBV20-1	TGCAGCCCAGCCCCGGGACAGGGAAAAAACGAGCAGTACTTC	CSPAPGQGKNEQYF
TRBJ2-1	NA	TRBD2	TRBV7-3	TGTGCCAGCAGCTTTGGGGCTAGCGGGGGGTTGGAGCAGTTCTTC	CASSFGASGGLEQFF
TRBJ2-4	NA	NA	TRBV3-1	TGTGCCAGCAGCCAAGAAGGTCGGTACATTCAGTACTTC	CASSQEGRYIQYF